This T cell receptor beta chain was captured in a study of blood T cell repertoires in COVID-19. Study-wide context: Sites across the United States, Italy and Spain contributed samples from acute and convalescent COVID-19. Sources were T cells, B-cell-depleted T cells, or PBMCs; the material itself was cDNA or gDNA.

This clone is a singleton in its sample. CDR1 is MGHDK, CDR2 SYGVNS, per germline. The CDR3 is 18 residues long. V lost 2 bases and J lost 1; bases outside the gene matches: 10. The authors' processing: Reference gene primer amplification in the assay estimated nucleated cell counts. Libraries were prepared by immunoSEQ multiplex PCR; TCRdb keeps only in-frame clonotypes and omits some of them. V, J and clone size derive from that table, while D and trimming were established from the DNA sequence. Here the sample spans 200,000 to 250,000 clones, around nine tenths being singletons. V gene TRBV25-1 combines with J gene TRBJ2-7; TRBD2 matches 11 bases. This clonotype originated in a man between 18 and 35 years old with active or convalescent COVID-19. The sequenced material came from peripheral blood. In nucleotides, the CDR3 is TGTGCCAGCAGTGAACCAAGTCCCGGGACTAGCGGATCCTACGAGCAGTACTTC. This codes for CASSEPSPGTSGSYEQYF.